This entry describes one T cell receptor (beta chain). The entry originates in a study of blood T cell repertoires in COVID-19. Overall study context: There were acute and convalescent COVID-19 samples, and they came from the United States, Italy and Spain. In each case, the material was cDNA or gDNA derived from T cells, B-cell-depleted T cells, or PBMCs.

Per the original methods: Estimates of nucleated cell counts were drawn from the amplification of reference gene primers. Clones were sequenced by immunoSEQ multiplex PCR, and TCRdb holds only the in-frame ones, with some missing. The DNA was the basis for D and trimming; V, J and clone size are from that table. The repertoire consists of fewer than 450,000 clones, with around nine tenths occurring once and the leading ten covering under 3.5%. Material: peripheral blood. The clonotype was recovered from a woman aged 18-30 years who had recovered from COVID-19.

CDR3 protein: CASSYMNGQIKSNYGYTF. The CDR3 DNA follows: TGTGCCAGCAGTTACATGAATGGACAGATAAAAAGCAACTATGGCTACACCTTC. The rearrangement links TRBV6-2 or TRBV6-3 to TRBJ1-2; D perhaps matches TRBD1 (6 bases). V was shortened by 2 bases and J by 2 bases, with 21 bases between the two germline ends. This CDR3 spans 18 amino acids. Germline values: CDR1 MNHEY, CDR2 SVGEGT.